The source of this TCR beta chain is a study of blood T cell repertoires in COVID-19. The wider study: Some COVID-19 samples were acute and others convalescent; all came from the United States, Italy and Spain. T cells, B-cell-depleted T cells, or PBMCs provided the cDNA or gDNA that served as material.

This clone was recorded once. Germline V gene lookup returns CDR1 KGHDR and CDR2 SFDVKD. J gave up 3 bases and V 4 bases, and 3 bases lay outside the gene matches. This CDR3 has 15 residues. In the source study's methods: Researchers report that nucleated cell counts were estimated from reference gene primer amplification. Clones were read by immunoSEQ multiplex PCR, and TCRdb kept only the in-frame ones, dropping some. Clone size and the V and J calls come from that table; the DNA yielded D and trimming. The data hold 330,000 or so clones, with 80% to 90% observed a single time. Sequencing was carried out using peripheral blood. The genes are TRBV24-1 and TRBJ2-3; 10 positions agree with TRBD1. This receptor was obtained from a man under 40 with COVID-19, enrolled during active disease. Here the CDR3 DNA reads TGTGCCACCAGTGAGCCGGGACAGGGGACAGATACGCAGTATTTT. Protein product: CATSEPGQGTDTQYF.